Reported below is one T cell receptor (beta chain). The antigen remains undetermined. The record originates from a study of T cell responses to AZD1222 COVID-19 vaccine. Notes on the study in general: At baseline, seropositivity was found in only a handful of AZD1222 recipients. Clonal diversity was possibly underestimated; the donors were predominantly white British and more often female. CD4 TCRs covered the whole spike, strongest at regions 160-218 and 743-854. An increase in Spike-specific TCR breadth and depth was observed after two AZD1222 doses.

Generated by immunoSEQ multiplex PCR, the TCRdb table keeps only in-frame clones and is missing some. The table lists 15,000 to 19,000 clones, 88% of them singletons, with 2.9% in the top ten. The clonotype comes from an adult who received the AZD1222 COVID-19 vaccine. The starting material was peripheral blood, obtained 28 days after the second AZD1222 dose.

The CDR3 nucleotides read TGTGCCAGTAGTATCCCTAGCGGGAGTCGGGATACGCAGTATTTT. Translating gives CASSIPSGSRDTQYF. V gene TRBV19 combines with J gene TRBJ2-3; 10 nucleotides agree with TRBD2. The CDR3 has 15 residues. Germline V lookup: CDR1 LNHDA, CDR2 SQIVND (reference sequence). After removal of 3 bases from V and 6 bases from J, the junction contained 6 bases not matched to a gene. Drawing the rest from reference TRBV19 and TRBJ2-3, the complete variable domain is DGGITQSPKYLFRKEGQNVTLSCEQNLNHDAMYWYRQDPGQGLRLIYYSQIVNDFQKGDIAEGYSVSREKKESFPLTVTSAQKNPTAFYLCASSIPSGSRDTQYFGPGTRLTVL.